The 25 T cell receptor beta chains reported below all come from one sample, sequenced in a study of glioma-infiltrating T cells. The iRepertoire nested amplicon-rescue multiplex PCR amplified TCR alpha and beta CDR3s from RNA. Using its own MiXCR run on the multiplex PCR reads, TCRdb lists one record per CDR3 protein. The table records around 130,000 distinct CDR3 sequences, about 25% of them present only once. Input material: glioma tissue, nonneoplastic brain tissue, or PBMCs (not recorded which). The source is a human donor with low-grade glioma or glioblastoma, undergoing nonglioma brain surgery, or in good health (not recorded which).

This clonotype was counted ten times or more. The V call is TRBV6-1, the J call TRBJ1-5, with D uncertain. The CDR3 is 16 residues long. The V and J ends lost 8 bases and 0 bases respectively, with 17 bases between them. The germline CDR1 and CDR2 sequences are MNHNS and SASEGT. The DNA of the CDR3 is TGTGCCAGCGTAGAGGGAAGGGATTATAGCAATCAGCCCCAGCATTTT. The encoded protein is CASVEGRDYSNQPQHF.

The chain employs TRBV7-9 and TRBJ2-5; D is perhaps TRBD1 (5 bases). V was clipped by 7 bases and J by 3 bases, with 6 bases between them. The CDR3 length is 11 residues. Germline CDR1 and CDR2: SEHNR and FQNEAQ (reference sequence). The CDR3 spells CASIREETQYF. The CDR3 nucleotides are TGTGCCAGCATCAGGGAAGAGACCCAGTACTTC.

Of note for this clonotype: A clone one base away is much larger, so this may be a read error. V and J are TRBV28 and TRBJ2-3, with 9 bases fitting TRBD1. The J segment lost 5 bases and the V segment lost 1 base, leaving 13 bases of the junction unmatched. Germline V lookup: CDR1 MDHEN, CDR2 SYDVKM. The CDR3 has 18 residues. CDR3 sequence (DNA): TGTGCCAGCAGTTTATTCCCCACAGGGGGCGCCAGGCAAGATACGCAGTATTTT. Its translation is CASSLFPTGGARQDTQYF.

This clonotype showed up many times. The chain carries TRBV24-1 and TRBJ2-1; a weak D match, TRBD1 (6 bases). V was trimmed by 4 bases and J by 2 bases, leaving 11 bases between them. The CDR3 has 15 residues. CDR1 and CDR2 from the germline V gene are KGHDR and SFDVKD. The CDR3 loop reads CATSDRGSAYNEQFF. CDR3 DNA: TGTGCCACCAGTGACAGGGGATCAGCCTACAATGAGCAGTTCTTC.

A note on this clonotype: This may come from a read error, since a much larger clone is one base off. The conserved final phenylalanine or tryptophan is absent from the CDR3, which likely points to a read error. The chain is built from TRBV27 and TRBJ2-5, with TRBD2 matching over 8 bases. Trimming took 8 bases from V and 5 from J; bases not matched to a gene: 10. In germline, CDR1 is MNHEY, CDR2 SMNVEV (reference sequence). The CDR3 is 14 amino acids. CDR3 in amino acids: CASRAAGVGETQYL. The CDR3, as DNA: TGTGCCAGCCGCGCAGCGGGGGTAGGTGAGACCCAGTACCTC.

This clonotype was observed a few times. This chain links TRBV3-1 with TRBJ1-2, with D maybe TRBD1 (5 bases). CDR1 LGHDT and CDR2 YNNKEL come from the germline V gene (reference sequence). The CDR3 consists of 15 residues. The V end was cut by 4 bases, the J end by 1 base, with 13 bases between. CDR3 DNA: TGTGCCAGCAGCCGAAAGGACACCTTTAACTATGGCTACACCTTC. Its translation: CASSRKDTFNYGYTF.

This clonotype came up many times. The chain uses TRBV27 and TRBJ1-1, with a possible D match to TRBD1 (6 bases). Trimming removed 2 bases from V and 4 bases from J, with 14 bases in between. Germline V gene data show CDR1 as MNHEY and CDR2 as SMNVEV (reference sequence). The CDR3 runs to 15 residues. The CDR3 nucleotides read TGTGCCAGCAGTTTAGACAGGCCGAGGATCACTGAAGCTTTCTTT. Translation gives CASSLDRPRITEAFF.

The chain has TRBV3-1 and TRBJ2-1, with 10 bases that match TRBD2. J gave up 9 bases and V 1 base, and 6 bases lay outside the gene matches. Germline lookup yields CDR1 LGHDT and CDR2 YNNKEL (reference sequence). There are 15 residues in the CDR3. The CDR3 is CASSQASGGASEQFF. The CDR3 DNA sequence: TGTGCCAGCAGCCAAGCCAGCGGGGGGGCCAGTGAGCAGTTCTTC.

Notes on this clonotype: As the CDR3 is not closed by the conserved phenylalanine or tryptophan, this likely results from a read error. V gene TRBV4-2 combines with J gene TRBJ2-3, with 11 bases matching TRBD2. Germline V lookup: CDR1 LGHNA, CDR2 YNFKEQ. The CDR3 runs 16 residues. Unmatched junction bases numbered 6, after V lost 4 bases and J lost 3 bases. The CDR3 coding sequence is TGTGCCAGCAGCCTCCAACTAGCGGGGGTTACAGATACGCAGTATCTT. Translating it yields CASSLQLAGVTDTQYL.

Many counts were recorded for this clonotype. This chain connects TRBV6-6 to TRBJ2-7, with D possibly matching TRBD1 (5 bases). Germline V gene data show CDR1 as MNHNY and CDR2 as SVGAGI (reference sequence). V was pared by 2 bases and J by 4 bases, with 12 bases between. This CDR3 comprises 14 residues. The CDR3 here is CASSYGQGEYEQYV. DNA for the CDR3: TGTGCCAGCAGTTACGGTCAGGGCGAATACGAGCAGTACGTC.

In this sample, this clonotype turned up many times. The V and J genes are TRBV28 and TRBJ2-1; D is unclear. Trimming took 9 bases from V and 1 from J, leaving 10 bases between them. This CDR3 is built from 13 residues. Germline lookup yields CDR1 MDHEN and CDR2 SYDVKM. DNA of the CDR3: TGTGCCAGTGCCGAGAGGTCCTACAATGAGCAGTTCTTC. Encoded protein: CASAERSYNEQFF.

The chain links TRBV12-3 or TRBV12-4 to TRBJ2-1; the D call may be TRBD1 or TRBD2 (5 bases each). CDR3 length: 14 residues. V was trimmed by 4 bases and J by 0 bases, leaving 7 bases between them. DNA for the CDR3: TGTGCCAGCAGTTGGGACCCCTCCTACAATGAGCAGTTCTTC. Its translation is CASSWDPSYNEQFF.

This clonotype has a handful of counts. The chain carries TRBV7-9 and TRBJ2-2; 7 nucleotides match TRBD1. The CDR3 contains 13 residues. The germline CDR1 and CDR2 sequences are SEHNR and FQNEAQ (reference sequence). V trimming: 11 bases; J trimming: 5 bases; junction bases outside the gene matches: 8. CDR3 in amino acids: CAGDRVYTGELFF. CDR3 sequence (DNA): TGTGCCGGAGACAGGGTCTATACCGGGGAGCTGTTTTTT.

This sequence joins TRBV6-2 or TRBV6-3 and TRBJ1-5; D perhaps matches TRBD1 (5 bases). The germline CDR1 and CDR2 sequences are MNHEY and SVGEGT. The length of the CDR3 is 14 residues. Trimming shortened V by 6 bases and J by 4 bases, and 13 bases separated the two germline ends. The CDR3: CASSWDGTNQPQHF. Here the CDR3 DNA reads TGTGCCAGCAGCTGGGACGGCACTAATCAGCCCCAGCATTTT.

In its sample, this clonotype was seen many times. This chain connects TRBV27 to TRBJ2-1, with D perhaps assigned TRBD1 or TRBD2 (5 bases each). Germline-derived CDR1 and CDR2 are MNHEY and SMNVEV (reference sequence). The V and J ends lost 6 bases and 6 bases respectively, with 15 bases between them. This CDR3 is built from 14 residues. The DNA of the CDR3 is TGTGCCAGCAGCCCTACCGGGGCGGGCAATGAGCAGTTCTTC. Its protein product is CASSPTGAGNEQFF.

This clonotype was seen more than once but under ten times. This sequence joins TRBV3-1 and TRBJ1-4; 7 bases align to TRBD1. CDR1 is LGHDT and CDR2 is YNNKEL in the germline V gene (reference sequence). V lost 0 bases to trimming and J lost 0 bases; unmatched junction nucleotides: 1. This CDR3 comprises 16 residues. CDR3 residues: CASSQEGTATNEKLFF. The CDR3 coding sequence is TGTGCCAGCAGCCAAGAAGGGACAGCAACTAATGAAAAACTGTTTTTT.

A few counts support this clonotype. The CDR3 DNA reads as TGTGCCAGCAGTTCATTTGGAAGCCGGGACAGGACTTATGGCTACACCTTC. It specifies CASSSFGSRDRTYGYTF. The chain employs TRBV28 and TRBJ1-2; 8 positions agree with TRBD1. The CDR3 runs to 17 residues. CDR1 and CDR2 (germline): MDHEN, SYDVKM. Germline trimming cut 4 bases from V and 5 bases from J; bases unmatched to any gene: 15.

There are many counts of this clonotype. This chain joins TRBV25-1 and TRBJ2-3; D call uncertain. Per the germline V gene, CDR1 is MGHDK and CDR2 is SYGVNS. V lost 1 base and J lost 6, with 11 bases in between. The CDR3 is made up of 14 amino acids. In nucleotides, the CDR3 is TGTGCCAGCAGTGAATCGGGCCCCATGGATACGCAGTATTTT. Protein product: CASSESGPMDTQYF. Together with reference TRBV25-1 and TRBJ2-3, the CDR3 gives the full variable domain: EADIYQTPRYLVIGTGKKITLECSQTMGHDKMYWYQQDPGMELHLIHYSYGVNSTEKGDLSSESTVSRIRTEHFPLTLESARPSHTSQYLCASSESGPMDTQYFGPGTRLTVL.

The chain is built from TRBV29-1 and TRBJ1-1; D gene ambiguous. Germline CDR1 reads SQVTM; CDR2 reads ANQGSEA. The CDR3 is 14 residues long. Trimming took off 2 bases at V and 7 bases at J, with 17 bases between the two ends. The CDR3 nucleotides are TGCAGCGTTGAATCAGCTAGGAGCGCCCGTGAAGCTTTCTTT. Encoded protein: CSVESARSAREAFF.

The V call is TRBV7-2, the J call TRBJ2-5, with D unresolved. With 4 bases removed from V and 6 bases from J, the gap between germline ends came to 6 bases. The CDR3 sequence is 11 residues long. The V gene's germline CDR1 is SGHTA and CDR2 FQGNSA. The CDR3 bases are TGTGCCAGCAGCTCAAGACAGACCCAGTACTTC. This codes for CASSSRQTQYF.

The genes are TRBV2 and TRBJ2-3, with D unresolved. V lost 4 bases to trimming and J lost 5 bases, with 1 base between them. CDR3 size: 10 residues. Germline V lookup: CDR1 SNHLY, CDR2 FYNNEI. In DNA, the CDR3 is TGTGCCAGCAGTGTAGATACGCAGTATTTT. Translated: CASSVDTQYF.

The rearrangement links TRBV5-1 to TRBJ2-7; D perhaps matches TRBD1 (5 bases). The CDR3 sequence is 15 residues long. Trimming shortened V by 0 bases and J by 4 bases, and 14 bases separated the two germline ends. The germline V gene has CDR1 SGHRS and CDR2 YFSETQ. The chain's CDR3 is CASSLARGRVYEQYV. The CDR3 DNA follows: TGCGCCAGCAGCTTGGCTAGGGGCAGGGTTTACGAGCAGTACGTC.

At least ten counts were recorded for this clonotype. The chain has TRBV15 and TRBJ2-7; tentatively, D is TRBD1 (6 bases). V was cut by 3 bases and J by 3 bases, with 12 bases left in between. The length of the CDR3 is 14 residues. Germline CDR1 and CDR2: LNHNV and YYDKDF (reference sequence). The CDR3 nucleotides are TGTGCCACCAGCAGGGACAGAGTTAGCTACGAGCAGTACGTC. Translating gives CATSRDRVSYEQYV.

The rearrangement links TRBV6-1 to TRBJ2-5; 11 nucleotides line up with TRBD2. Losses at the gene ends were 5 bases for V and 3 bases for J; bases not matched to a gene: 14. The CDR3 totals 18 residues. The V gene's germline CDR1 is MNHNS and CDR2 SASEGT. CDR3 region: CASSPTPASGGREETQYF. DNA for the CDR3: TGTGCCAGCAGTCCGACCCCGGCTAGCGGGGGGAGAGAAGAGACCCAGTACTTC.

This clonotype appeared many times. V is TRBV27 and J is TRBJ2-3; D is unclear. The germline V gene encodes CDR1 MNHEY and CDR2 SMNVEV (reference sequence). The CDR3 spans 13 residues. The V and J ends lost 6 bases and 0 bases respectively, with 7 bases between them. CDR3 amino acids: CASSRVSTDTQYF. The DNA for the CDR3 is TGTGCCAGCAGCCGGGTTAGCACAGATACGCAGTATTTT.